The rows below give T cell receptor beta chains drawn from one sample of a study of blood T cells in healthy people across ages. One entry per CDR3 protein results from TCRdb running MiXCR on the 5' RACE reads. The data show about 730,000 distinct CDR3 sequences, roughly 47% seen once. The specimen was blood. These receptors were collected from a woman in her fifties or sixties in good health. CDR3s include the opening cysteine and the closing phenylalanine or tryptophan. A D gene is named only where the DNA matches it firmly. Some rows mark clone size as missing; the rest say once, few, many or name a class of expanded clone.

CDR3aa: CASSEVTSGNLQYF
CDR3nt: TGTGCCAGCAGTGAAGTGACTAGCGGCAATTTACAGTACTTC
abundance: NA
j_gene: TRBJ2-7
v_gene: TRBV2
d_gene: TRBD2

CDR3aa: CASSLTLDYGYTF
CDR3nt: TGTGCCAGCAGCTTGACTCTCGACTATGGCTACACCTTC
abundance: NA
j_gene: TRBJ1-2
v_gene: TRBV7-2
d_gene: NA

CDR3aa: CASSQDLQGVGQEQYF
CDR3nt: TGCGCCAGCAGCCAAGATCTGCAGGGGGTTGGACAGGAGCAGTACTTC
abundance: NA
j_gene: TRBJ2-7
v_gene: TRBV4-3
d_gene: TRBD1

CDR3aa: CASSEVRSYNEQFF
CDR3nt: TGTGCCAGCAGTGAAGTCCGCTCCTACAATGAGCAGTTCTTC
abundance: few
j_gene: TRBJ2-1
v_gene: TRBV2
d_gene: NA

CDR3aa: CARRWGSNQPQHF
CDR3nt: TGTGCCAGACGGTGGGGGAGCAATCAGCCCCAGCATTTT
abundance: NA
j_gene: TRBJ1-5
v_gene: TRBV21-1
d_gene: NA

CDR3aa: CASSRFGREGIGTDTQYF
CDR3nt: TGTGCCAGCAGCCGCTTTGGAAGAGAGGGGATCGGCACAGATACGCAGTATTTT
abundance: NA
j_gene: TRBJ2-3
v_gene: TRBV3-1
d_gene: NA

CDR3aa: CASSLTRASYEQYF
CDR3nt: TGTGCCAGCAGCTTAACCAGGGCCTCCTACGAGCAGTACTTC
abundance: NA
j_gene: TRBJ2-7
v_gene: TRBV11-2
d_gene: NA

CDR3aa: CASSEALMGNTEAFF
CDR3nt: TGTGCCAGCAGCGAAGCCTTAATGGGGAACACTGAAGCTTTCTTT
abundance: NA
j_gene: TRBJ1-1
v_gene: TRBV7-9
d_gene: NA

CDR3aa: CASSQMAKSGSKSYEQYF
CDR3nt: TGTGCCAGCTCCCAAATGGCCAAGAGCGGGAGTAAGTCCTACGAGCAGTACTTC
abundance: NA
j_gene: TRBJ2-7
v_gene: TRBV18
d_gene: TRBD2

CDR3aa: CSARTSSGGTNTGELFF
CDR3nt: TGCAGTGCTAGAACGAGTAGCGGGGGCACGAACACCGGGGAGCTGTTTTTT
abundance: NA
j_gene: TRBJ2-2
v_gene: TRBV20-1
d_gene: TRBD2

CDR3aa: CASSPGSQATQYF
CDR3nt: TGTGCCAGCAGCCCCGGATCCCAAGCGACCCAGTACTTC
abundance: once
j_gene: TRBJ2-5
v_gene: TRBV9
d_gene: NA

CDR3aa: CAWSVYQETQYF
CDR3nt: TGTGCCTGGAGTGTCTACCAAGAGACCCAGTACTTC
abundance: NA
j_gene: TRBJ2-5
v_gene: TRBV30
d_gene: NA

CDR3aa: CASRFGPNLNEKLFF
CDR3nt: TGTGCCAGCAGATTCGGACCGAACCTTAATGAAAAACTGTTTTTT
abundance: NA
j_gene: TRBJ1-4
v_gene: TRBV2
d_gene: NA

CDR3aa: CASSHGAPEAYGYTF
CDR3nt: TGTGCCAGCAGCCATGGAGCCCCAGAGGCGTATGGCTACACCTTC
abundance: once
j_gene: TRBJ1-2
v_gene: TRBV14
d_gene: NA

CDR3aa: CASSQEMGGGADTQYF
CDR3nt: TGTGCCAGCAGCCAAGAAATGGGGGGGGGCGCAGATACGCAGTATTTT
abundance: NA
j_gene: TRBJ2-3
v_gene: TRBV4-2
d_gene: NA

CDR3aa: CASSFPTGEETQYF
CDR3nt: TGTGCCAGCAGCTTCCCGACAGGGGAAGAGACCCAGTACTTC
abundance: few
j_gene: TRBJ2-5
v_gene: TRBV7-9
d_gene: TRBD1

CDR3aa: CASSPGGSLDEQFF
CDR3nt: TGTGCCAGCAGCCCGGGCGGGAGCTTGGATGAGCAGTTCTTC
abundance: NA
j_gene: TRBJ2-1
v_gene: TRBV7-9
d_gene: TRBD2

CDR3aa: CSVGDGFYGYTF
CDR3nt: TGCAGCGTCGGGGACGGATTCTATGGCTACACCTTC
abundance: few
j_gene: TRBJ1-2
v_gene: TRBV29-1
d_gene: NA

CDR3aa: CASAAMGSSFASYEQYF
CDR3nt: TGTGCCAGCGCAGCAATGGGGAGCTCCTTCGCTTCCTACGAGCAGTACTTC
abundance: NA
j_gene: TRBJ2-7
v_gene: TRBV27
d_gene: NA

CDR3aa: CSVFGTGDYEQYF
CDR3nt: TGCAGCGTTTTCGGGACAGGGGACTACGAGCAGTACTTC
abundance: few
j_gene: TRBJ2-7
v_gene: TRBV29-1
d_gene: TRBD1

CDR3aa: CAITQGAGESPLHF
CDR3nt: TGTGCCATAACACAGGGGGCGGGAGAGTCACCCCTCCACTTT
abundance: NA
j_gene: TRBJ1-6
v_gene: TRBV10-3
d_gene: TRBD1

CDR3aa: CASSFNAEFEQYF
CDR3nt: TGTGCCAGCAGCTTTAACGCTGAATTCGAGCAGTACTTC
abundance: NA
j_gene: TRBJ2-7
v_gene: TRBV7-9
d_gene: NA

CDR3aa: CSARVGLAGGEQFF
CDR3nt: TGCAGTGCTAGAGTTGGACTAGCGGGAGGAGAGCAGTTCTTC
abundance: NA
j_gene: TRBJ2-1
v_gene: TRBV20-1
d_gene: TRBD2

CDR3aa: CASSLNRGGRKPNSPLHF
CDR3nt: TGCGCCAGCAGCTTGAATAGGGGGGGCCGCAAGCCTAATTCACCCCTCCACTTT
abundance: NA
j_gene: TRBJ1-6
v_gene: TRBV5-1
d_gene: NA

CDR3aa: CASSPGASGLPPNYGYTF
CDR3nt: TGTGCCAGCAGCCCTGGGGCCTCGGGACTTCCCCCAAACTATGGCTACACCTTC
abundance: NA
j_gene: TRBJ1-2
v_gene: TRBV7-2
d_gene: NA

CDR3aa: CSAPARGAGLSSYNEQFF
CDR3nt: TGCAGTGCTCCGGCGAGGGGGGCGGGATTGAGCTCCTACAATGAGCAGTTCTTC
abundance: NA
j_gene: TRBJ2-1
v_gene: TRBV20-1
d_gene: NA

CDR3aa: CASSVATPGDGYTF
CDR3nt: TGTGCCAGCAGCGTAGCGACCCCTGGAGATGGCTACACCTTC
abundance: few
j_gene: TRBJ1-2
v_gene: TRBV9
d_gene: NA

CDR3aa: CASSYSIRNTQYF
CDR3nt: TGTGCCAGCAGTTACTCGATCAGGAATACGCAGTATTTT
abundance: NA
j_gene: TRBJ2-3
v_gene: TRBV6-5
d_gene: NA

CDR3aa: CASSKDACPGDRENIQYF
CDR3nt: TGTGCCAGCAGCAAAGACGCCTGCCCCGGGGACAGGGAAAACATTCAGTACTTC
abundance: NA
j_gene: TRBJ2-4
v_gene: TRBV21-1
d_gene: NA

CDR3aa: CASNPALAGYNEQFF
CDR3nt: TGTGCCAGCAACCCCGCCTTAGCGGGGTACAATGAGCAGTTCTTC
abundance: NA
j_gene: TRBJ2-1
v_gene: TRBV7-9
d_gene: TRBD2

CDR3aa: CASSLSLGNTEAFF
CDR3nt: TGCGCCAGCAGCTTATCCTTGGGGAACACTGAAGCTTTCTTT
abundance: NA
j_gene: TRBJ1-1
v_gene: TRBV5-1
d_gene: NA

CDR3aa: CASSFRKSTDTQYF
CDR3nt: TGTGCCAGCAGCTTCAGGAAGAGCACAGATACGCAGTATTTT
abundance: few
j_gene: TRBJ2-3
v_gene: TRBV7-2
d_gene: NA

CDR3aa: CASSSYNQGFGVYEQYF
CDR3nt: TGTGCCAGCAGCTCATATAATCAGGGGTTTGGAGTTTACGAGCAGTACTTC
abundance: NA
j_gene: TRBJ2-7
v_gene: TRBV7-2
d_gene: NA

CDR3aa: CAGSLEKQRDDEQYF
CDR3nt: TGCGCCGGCAGCTTGGAAAAACAGCGGGACGACGAGCAGTACTTC
abundance: NA
j_gene: TRBJ2-7
v_gene: TRBV5-1
d_gene: TRBD2

CDR3aa: CASRGDRYTEAFF
CDR3nt: TGTGCCAGCAGGGGGGACAGATACACTGAAGCTTTCTTT
abundance: NA
j_gene: TRBJ1-1
v_gene: TRBV12-3/TRBV12-4
d_gene: TRBD1

CDR3aa: CASSQDDWGYEQYF
CDR3nt: TGTGCCAGCAGCCAAGATGATTGGGGATACGAGCAGTACTTC
abundance: NA
j_gene: TRBJ2-7
v_gene: TRBV3-1
d_gene: NA

CDR3aa: CSARDLGGANYGYTF
CDR3nt: TGCAGTGCTAGAGATTTGGGGGGAGCTAACTATGGCTACACCTTC
abundance: NA
j_gene: TRBJ1-2
v_gene: TRBV20-1
d_gene: NA

CDR3aa: CSVDGGGGNEQFF
CDR3nt: TGCAGCGTTGACGGAGGAGGGGGTAATGAGCAGTTCTTC
abundance: few
j_gene: TRBJ2-1
v_gene: TRBV29-1
d_gene: NA

CDR3aa: CASSQAEGQGNEQFF
CDR3nt: TGTGCCAGCAGCCAAGCGGAGGGCCAGGGCAATGAGCAGTTCTTC
abundance: NA
j_gene: TRBJ2-1
v_gene: TRBV4-2
d_gene: NA

CDR3aa: CASTSMRGPQHF
CDR3nt: TGTGCCAGCACATCCATGAGGGGGCCCCAGCATTTT
abundance: few
j_gene: TRBJ1-5
v_gene: TRBV28
d_gene: NA

CDR3aa: CSARGLASESYNEQFF
CDR3nt: TGCAGTGCTAGAGGTTTGGCTAGCGAATCCTACAATGAGCAGTTCTTC
abundance: few
j_gene: TRBJ2-1
v_gene: TRBV20-1
d_gene: NA

CDR3aa: CASSQEGLGRRYYNEQFF
CDR3nt: TGCGCCAGCAGCCAAGAGGGTTTGGGGCGGAGGTACTACAATGAGCAGTTCTTC
abundance: NA
j_gene: TRBJ2-1
v_gene: TRBV4-3
d_gene: NA

CDR3aa: CASSADTSSYEQYF
CDR3nt: TGTGCCAGCAGCGCGGACACTTCCTCCTACGAGCAGTACTTC
abundance: NA
j_gene: TRBJ2-7
v_gene: TRBV9
d_gene: NA

CDR3aa: CATSSTDCGYTF
CDR3nt: TGTGCCACCAGCAGTACGGACTGTGGCTACACCTTC
abundance: NA
j_gene: TRBJ1-2
v_gene: TRBV15
d_gene: NA

CDR3aa: CSARDPRGPNEQFF
CDR3nt: TGCAGTGCTAGAGACCCCAGAGGCCCCAATGAGCAGTTCTTC
abundance: NA
j_gene: TRBJ2-1
v_gene: TRBV20-1
d_gene: NA

CDR3aa: CASSYRDRVEKLFF
CDR3nt: TGTGCCAGCAGCTACCGGGACAGGGTTGAAAAACTGTTTTTT
abundance: few
j_gene: TRBJ1-4
v_gene: TRBV7-9
d_gene: TRBD1

CDR3aa: CSVFRAGVHPNEQYF
CDR3nt: TGCAGTGTGTTCCGGGCTGGCGTGCACCCGAATGAGCAGTACTTC
abundance: NA
j_gene: TRBJ2-5
v_gene: TRBV20-1
d_gene: NA